What follows are 12 T cell receptor beta chains derived from one specimen sequenced in a study of blood T cell repertoires in COVID-19. Data came from immunoSEQ multiplex PCR; TCRdb stores just in-frame clones and leaves some out. Altogether roughly 250,000 clones are present, 85% to 90% being singletons, with the ten largest covering roughly 3.3%. The sequencing sample was made of peripheral blood. These receptors all stem from a woman in her thirties or forties with acute or convalescent COVID-19.

This clone was seen once. The V gene is TRBV6-4, the J gene TRBJ2-1, with TRBD2 matching over 7 bases. V shed 1 base, J shed 9 bases, and the junction held 3 bases outside the gene matches. The CDR3 is 13 amino acids. Looked up from germline, CDR1 is MRHNA and CDR2 is SNTAGT. The DNA of the CDR3 is TGTGCCAGCAGTGACTTGGCTAGCGGTGAGCAGTTCTTC. It translates to CASSDLASGEQFF.

The chain links TRBV10-3 to TRBJ1-2, with D maybe TRBD1 (5 bases). Per germline, CDR1 ENHRY and CDR2 SYGVKD. The CDR3 is 17 residues long. The V gene lost 4 bases and the J gene lost 6 bases, with 24 bases spanning the gap. The CDR3 coding sequence is TGTGCCATCAGTGCGTCCGCGGCCGTCAAGGGGCAGGATGGCTACACCTTC. It is translated as CAISASAAVKGQDGYTF.

The genes are TRBV6-6 and TRBJ2-3, with TRBD2 identical over 10 bases. J gave up 4 bases and V 6 bases, and 10 bases lay outside the gene matches. The CDR3 is 16 amino acids. From germline, CDR1 is MNHNY and CDR2 SVGAGI (reference sequence). This CDR3 reads CASRPSSGGMADTQYF. The DNA of the CDR3 is TGTGCCAGCAGACCGTCTAGCGGGGGTATGGCAGATACGCAGTATTTT.

The chain has TRBV18 and TRBJ1-2; tentative D call: TRBD1 (5 bases). V lost 0 bases, J lost 8 bases, and 13 bases lay in between. This CDR3 has 14 amino acids. Germline V CDR1 and CDR2: KGHSH, LQKENI. CDR3 region: CASSPPGQGRGYTF. CDR3 sequence (DNA): TGTGCCAGCTCACCACCGGGGCAGGGTCGCGGCTACACCTTC.

The genes are TRBV5-6 and TRBJ1-5; 7 bases fit TRBD1. The CDR3 length is 15 residues. The J segment lost 0 bases and the V segment lost 4 bases, leaving 4 bases of the junction unmatched. Germline CDR1 reads SGHDT; CDR2 reads YYEEEE. The CDR3 sequence: CASSLWTGSNQPQHF. DNA of the CDR3: TGTGCCAGCAGCCTCTGGACAGGTAGCAATCAGCCCCAGCATTTT.

The DNA for the CDR3 is TGTGCCAGCAGTTTATCGATGGGGACTAGCGGGCGAGAGACCCAGTACTTC. As protein: CASSLSMGTSGRETQYF. The chain carries TRBV27 and TRBJ2-5; 12 positions agree with TRBD2. Trimming at V came to 0 bases and at J to 4 bases, leaving 6 bases not matched to a gene. Germline V lookup: CDR1 MNHEY, CDR2 SMNVEV (reference sequence). The CDR3 is made up of 17 amino acids.

The genes are TRBV7-3 and TRBJ1-1, with no clear D. Trimming took off 1 base at V and 1 base at J, with 7 bases between the two ends. Per the germline V gene, CDR1 is SGHTA and CDR2 is FQGTGA. The CDR3 has 14 amino acids. CDR3 region: CASSLIGGNTEAFF. CDR3 DNA sequence: TGTGCCAGCAGCTTAATTGGAGGGAACACTGAAGCTTTCTTT.

V gene TRBV5-1 combines with J gene TRBJ2-1; TRBD1 agrees at 8 bases. V lost 4 bases and J lost 7; bases outside the gene matches: 10. Looked up from germline, CDR1 is SGHRS and CDR2 is YFSETQ. CDR3 length: 15 residues. The CDR3, as DNA: TGCGCCAGCAGCCCTCAGGACAGGGTGGGGAATGAGCAGTTCTTC. It translates to CASSPQDRVGNEQFF.

The V gene is TRBV30, the J gene TRBJ1-1, with 9 bases aligning to TRBD1. Germline CDR1 and CDR2: GTSNPN and SVGIG (reference sequence). CDR3 length equals 16 residues. V was clipped by 5 bases and J by 3 bases; unmatched bases: 13. The CDR3 coding sequence is TGTGCCTGGGAAGGGACAGGGAGCTCCCCGGACACTGAAGCTTTCTTT. Encoded protein: CAWEGTGSSPDTEAFF.

This clone appeared a single time. The V gene is TRBV5-4, the J gene TRBJ2-7; 8 bases agree with TRBD2. This CDR3 has 14 residues. Germline V lookup: CDR1 SGHNT, CDR2 YYREEE (reference sequence). With V trimmed by 4 bases and J by 7 bases, 10 bases remained unmatched. CDR3 DNA sequence: TGTGCCAGCAGCCAAGCGGGGGCGATAAGGGAGCAGTACGTC. Its protein is CASSQAGAIREQYV.

V and J are TRBV10-3 and TRBJ1-6; D may be TRBD1 (6 bases). The CDR3 is 14 amino acids. Trimming left V 6 bases short and J 6 bases short, with 12 bases between. Germline V CDR1 and CDR2: ENHRY, SYGVKD. CDR3 region: CAISDRQVNSPLHF. In DNA form, the CDR3 reads TGTGCCATCAGCGACAGACAGGTTAATTCACCCCTCCACTTT.

This clone was counted only a few times. The chain is built from TRBV18 and TRBJ1-2, with D perhaps matching TRBD1 (6 bases). CDR3 length: 13 amino acids. From germline, CDR1 is KGHSH and CDR2 LQKENI. V lost 6 bases, J lost 7 bases, and 15 bases lay in between. The CDR3 protein is CASSGTHGGGYTF. CDR3 in DNA: TGTGCCAGCTCCGGGACACATGGCGGTGGCTACACCTTC. Based on the CDR3 plus reference TRBV18 and TRBJ1-2, the full variable domain is NAGVMQNPRHLVRRRGQEARLRCSPMKGHSHVYWYRQLPEEGLKFMVYLQKENIIDESGMPKERFSAEFPKEGPSILRIQQVVRGDSAAYFCASSGTHGGGYTFGSGTRLTVV.